This record looks at one T cell receptor (beta chain) sequence and its context. Per the authors' pipeline: Cell counts per sample came from amplifying reference gene primers. Sequencing was performed with immunoSEQ multiplex PCR; in TCRdb, only in-frame clones are kept and a portion is missing. The DNA gave D and trimming, while V, J and clone size come from that table. In the table there are 200,000 to 250,000 clones, about four fifths of which are singletons. V was clipped by 6 bases and J by 6 bases, with 15 bases between them. This CDR3 has 14 amino acids. Looked up from germline, CDR1 is MNHEY and CDR2 is SVGAGI. This sample was taken from a study of blood T cell repertoires in COVID-19. Looking at the study overall: Sites in the United States, Italy and Spain provided acute and convalescent COVID-19 samples. PBMCs, B-cell-depleted T cells, or T cells provided the cDNA or gDNA that made up the material.

The sequenced material came from peripheral blood. The origin of this receptor is a woman between 18 and 29 years old with acute or convalescent COVID-19. V is TRBV6-5 and J is TRBJ2-1; possible D gene TRBD2, 6 bases. CDR3: CASRPGLSANEQFF. The CDR3 DNA is TGTGCCAGCAGACCCGGACTATCTGCCAATGAGCAGTTCTTC.